One T cell receptor (beta chain) is described in this entry. Its specificity is not known. Vbeta (60) and Jbeta (13) primers were used in the PCR. The protocol was immunoSEQ multiplex PCR, while the TCRdb copy is restricted to in-frame clones and leaves out a portion. The repertoire consists of some 220,000 clones, with approximately 84% occurring once and the leading ten covering 0.2% to 0.25%. The data were obtained in a study of cytomegalovirus exposure and HLA in healthy donors. Study outcomes and limitations: Across all donors, roughly uniform sequencing depth was an assumption of the presence/absence analyses. As a later analysis showed, a missense DCLRE1C variant was linked to trimming of TCR beta V- and J-genes.

This CDR3 region has 16 residues. Germline CDR1 is MGHRA and CDR2 is YSYEKL. With 1 base removed from V and 7 bases from J, the gap between germline ends came to 16 bases. The V gene is TRBV4-1, the J gene TRBJ1-4; D perhaps matches TRBD1 (5 bases). The receptor was isolated from a girl aged 2 to 9 in good health and CMV-seronegative. Sequencing was performed on PBMCs. DNA for the CDR3: TGCGCCAGCAGCCAAGGCCGGTCAGGGATGAGTGAAAAACTGTTTTTT. Amino acids: CASSQGRSGMSEKLFF.